This T cell receptor beta chain is from a study of blood T cell repertoires in COVID-19. About the research overall: The study drew acute and convalescent COVID-19 samples from the United States, Italy and Spain.

The data were produced by immunoSEQ multiplex PCR, yet TCRdb's version contains in-frame clones alone and is incomplete. The sample contains 140,000 or so clones, over 75% of which appear only once. Sequenced input: peripheral blood. This receptor was taken from a woman aged 50 to 65 with acute or convalescent COVID-19.

CDR3 protein: CSANDRSPDTQYF. CDR3 in DNA: TGCAGTGCTAATGACAGGTCCCCAGATACGCAGTATTTT. The chain links TRBV20-1 to TRBJ2-3; a possible D gene is TRBD1 (6 bases). This CDR3 comprises 13 residues. The ends were cut back, 4 bases at V and 4 bases at J, with 12 bases in the middle. Per the germline V gene, CDR1 is DFQATT and CDR2 is SNEGSKA (reference sequence).